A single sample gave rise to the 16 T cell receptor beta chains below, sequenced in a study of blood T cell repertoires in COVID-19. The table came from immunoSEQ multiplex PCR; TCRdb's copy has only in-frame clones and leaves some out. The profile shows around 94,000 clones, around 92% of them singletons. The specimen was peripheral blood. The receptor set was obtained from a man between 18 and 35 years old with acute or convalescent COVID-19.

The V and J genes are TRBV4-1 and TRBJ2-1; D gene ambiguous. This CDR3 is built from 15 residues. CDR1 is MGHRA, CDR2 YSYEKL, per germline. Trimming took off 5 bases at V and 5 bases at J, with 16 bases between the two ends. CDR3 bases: TGCGCCAGCAGCAGGCCTGACTCCCCCGACAATGAGCAGTTCTTC. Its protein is CASSRPDSPDNEQFF.

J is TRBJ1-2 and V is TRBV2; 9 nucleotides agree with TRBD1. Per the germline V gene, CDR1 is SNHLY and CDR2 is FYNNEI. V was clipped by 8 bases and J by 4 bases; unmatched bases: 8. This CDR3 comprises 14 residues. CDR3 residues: CASGQTGGGYGYTF. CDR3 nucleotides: TGTGCCAGCGGACAGACAGGGGGGGGCTATGGCTACACCTTC.

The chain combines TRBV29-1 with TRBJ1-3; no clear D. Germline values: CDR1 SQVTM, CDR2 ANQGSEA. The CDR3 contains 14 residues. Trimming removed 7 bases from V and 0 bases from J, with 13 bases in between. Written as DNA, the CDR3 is TGCAGCGACCCCGCAGGCATCTCTGGAAACACCATATATTTT. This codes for CSDPAGISGNTIYF.

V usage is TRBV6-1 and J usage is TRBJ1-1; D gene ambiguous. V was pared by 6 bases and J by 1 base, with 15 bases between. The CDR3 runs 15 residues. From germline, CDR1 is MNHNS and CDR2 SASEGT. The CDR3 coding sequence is TGTGCCAGCAGCGATGCCCGAGCAGGGAACACTGAAGCTTTCTTT. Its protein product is CASSDARAGNTEAFF.

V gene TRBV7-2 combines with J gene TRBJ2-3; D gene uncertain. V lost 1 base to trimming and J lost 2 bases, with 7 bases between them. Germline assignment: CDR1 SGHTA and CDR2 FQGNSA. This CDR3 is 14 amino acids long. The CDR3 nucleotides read TGTGCCAGCAGCTTAGTGGCATACACAGATACGCAGTATTTT. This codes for CASSLVAYTDTQYF.

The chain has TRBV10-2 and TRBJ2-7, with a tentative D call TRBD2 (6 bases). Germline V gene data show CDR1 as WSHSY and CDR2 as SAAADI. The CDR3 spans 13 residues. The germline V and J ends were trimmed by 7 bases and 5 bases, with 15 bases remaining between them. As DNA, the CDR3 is TGCGCCAGCAACCAGGGACTCGAAGACGAGCAGTACTTC. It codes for CASNQGLEDEQYF.

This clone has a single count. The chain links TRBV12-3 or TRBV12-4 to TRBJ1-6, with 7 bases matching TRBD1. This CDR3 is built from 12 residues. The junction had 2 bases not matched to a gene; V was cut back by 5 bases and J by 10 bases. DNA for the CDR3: TGTGCCAGCAGTACAGGGGTCTCACCCCTCCACTTT. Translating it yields CASSTGVSPLHF.

CDR3: CSVESGLKYNEQFF. For the CDR3, the DNA is TGCAGCGTTGAATCGGGACTGAAATACAATGAGCAGTTCTTC. The gene calls are TRBV29-1 and TRBJ2-1; D possibly corresponds to TRBD2 (6 bases). This CDR3 is 14 amino acids long. Germline assignment: CDR1 SQVTM and CDR2 ANQGSEA. Trimming stripped 2 bases from V and 4 bases from J, with 12 bases between.

The chain's CDR3 is CATSTETNTEAFF. DNA of the CDR3: TGTGCCACCTCGACAGAGACAAACACTGAAGCTTTCTTT. The rearrangement uses TRBV2 and TRBJ1-1, with D possibly matching TRBD1 (5 bases). CDR1 SNHLY and CDR2 FYNNEI come from the germline V gene. V lost 10 bases, J lost 2 bases, and 14 bases lay in between. This CDR3 is built from 13 residues.

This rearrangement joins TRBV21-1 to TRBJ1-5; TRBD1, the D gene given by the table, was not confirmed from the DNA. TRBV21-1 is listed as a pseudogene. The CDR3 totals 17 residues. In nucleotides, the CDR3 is TGTGCCAGCAGCTTATTGGGGGACAGGGAAAGCAATCAGCCCCAGCATTTT. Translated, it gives CASSLLGDRESNQPQHF.

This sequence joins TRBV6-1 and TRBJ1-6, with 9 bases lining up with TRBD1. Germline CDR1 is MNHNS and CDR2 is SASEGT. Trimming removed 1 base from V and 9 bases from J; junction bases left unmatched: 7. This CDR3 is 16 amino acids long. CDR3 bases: TGTGCCAGCAGTGAAGGAGGGACAGGGTATCGTTCACCCCTCCACTTT. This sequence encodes CASSEGGTGYRSPLHF.

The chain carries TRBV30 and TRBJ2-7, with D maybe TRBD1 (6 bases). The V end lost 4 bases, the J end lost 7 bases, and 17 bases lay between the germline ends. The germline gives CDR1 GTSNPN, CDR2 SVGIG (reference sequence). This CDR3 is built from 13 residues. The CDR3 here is CAWTGAALGEQYF. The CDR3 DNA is TGTGCCTGGACAGGGGCCGCCTTAGGGGAGCAGTACTTC.

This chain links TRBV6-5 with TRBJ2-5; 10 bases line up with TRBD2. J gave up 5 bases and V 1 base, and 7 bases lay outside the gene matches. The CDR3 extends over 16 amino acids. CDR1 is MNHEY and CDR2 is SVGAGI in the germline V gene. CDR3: CASSYLTSGDMETQYF. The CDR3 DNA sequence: TGTGCCAGCAGTTACTTAACTAGCGGGGATATGGAGACCCAGTACTTC.

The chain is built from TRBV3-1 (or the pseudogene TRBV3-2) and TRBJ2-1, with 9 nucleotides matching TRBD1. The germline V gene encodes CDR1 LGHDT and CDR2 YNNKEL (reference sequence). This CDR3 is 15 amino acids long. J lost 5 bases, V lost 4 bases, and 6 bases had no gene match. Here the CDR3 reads CASSRPGQGNNEQFF. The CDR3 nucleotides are TGTGCCAGCAGCCGCCCGGGACAGGGCAACAATGAGCAGTTCTTC.

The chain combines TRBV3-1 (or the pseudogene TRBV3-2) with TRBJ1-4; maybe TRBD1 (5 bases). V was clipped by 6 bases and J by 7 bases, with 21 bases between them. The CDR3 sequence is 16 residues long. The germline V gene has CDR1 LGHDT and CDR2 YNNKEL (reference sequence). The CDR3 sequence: CASRRGTGAGGEKLFF. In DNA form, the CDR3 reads TGTGCCAGCAGACGCGGAACCGGGGCCGGGGGTGAAAAACTGTTTTTT.

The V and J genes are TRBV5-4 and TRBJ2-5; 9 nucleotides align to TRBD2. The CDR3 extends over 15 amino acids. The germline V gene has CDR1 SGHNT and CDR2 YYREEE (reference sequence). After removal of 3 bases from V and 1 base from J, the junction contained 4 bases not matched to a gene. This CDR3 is CASSSGLAIQETQYF. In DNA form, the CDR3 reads TGTGCCAGCAGCTCGGGACTAGCCATCCAAGAGACCCAGTACTTC.